Following are 18 T cell receptor beta chains from one sample sequenced in a study of cytotoxic CD8 clonotypes in ibrutinib-treated CLL. The data were produced by immunoSEQ multiplex PCR, yet TCRdb's version contains in-frame clones alone and is incomplete. The sample yields more than 200,000 clones, 70% seen once. The sequenced sample was PBMCs, obtained after 24 months of ibrutinib treatment. The receptor set was obtained from a human donor with chronic lymphocytic leukemia.

The chain recombines TRBV7-2 with TRBJ2-1, with 9 bases matching TRBD2. The CDR3 runs 18 residues. With 2 bases clipped from V and 5 bases from J, the junction kept 13 bases outside the gene matches. The V gene's germline CDR1 is SGHTA and CDR2 FQGNSA. CDR3 DNA: TGTGCCAGCAGCTTAAGCTCCCGACAACTAGCGGGTAACAATGAGCAGTTCTTC. Its protein is CASSLSSRQLAGNNEQFF.

This rearrangement joins TRBV1 to TRBJ1-5. TRBV1 is labeled a pseudogene. The CDR3 consists of 16 residues. CDR3 loop: CTSSQDKMGSNQPQHF. The CDR3, as DNA: TGCACCAGCAGCCAAGATAAAATGGGGAGCAATCAGCCCCAGCATTTT.

V is TRBV29-1 and J is TRBJ1-1, with a possible D match to TRBD1 (6 bases). CDR3 length: 12 residues. V lost 3 bases and J lost 8, with 13 bases in between. Looked up from germline, CDR1 is SQVTM and CDR2 is ANQGSEA. The CDR3 sequence is CSVDRGGLEAFF. As DNA, the CDR3 is TGCAGCGTTGATAGGGGGGGCCTCGAAGCTTTCTTT.

This chain uses TRBV27 with TRBJ2-7; D might be TRBD1 (6 bases). V lost 2 bases and J lost 6, with 14 bases in between. Germline V gene lookup returns CDR1 MNHEY and CDR2 SMNVEV (reference sequence). This CDR3 contains 14 residues. CDR3 bases: TGTGCCAGCAGTTTACAACAGGGTTTATTCGAGCAGTACTTC. Translation: CASSLQQGLFEQYF.

The chain is built from TRBV9 and TRBJ2-3, with a tentative D call TRBD1 (5 bases). The V end lost 3 bases, the J end lost 3 bases, and 14 bases lay between the germline ends. Germline lookup yields CDR1 SGDLS and CDR2 YYNGEE. The CDR3 has 15 residues. The CDR3 nucleotides are TGTGCCAGCAGCGCTAGGGGCAGCCGGACAGATACGCAGTATTTT. Residues: CASSARGSRTDTQYF.

V and J are TRBV6-5 and TRBJ1-2; D is uncertain. V was trimmed by 4 bases and J by 4 bases, leaving 13 bases between them. CDR1 and CDR2 (germline): MNHEY, SVGAGI. There are 14 residues in the CDR3. The CDR3, as DNA: TGTGCCAGCAGTTCGCCAAGGGATTCCTATGGCTACACCTTC. Translating gives CASSSPRDSYGYTF.

This clone appeared a few times. The rearrangement links TRBV7-2 to TRBJ2-7, with D perhaps being TRBD1 or TRBD2 (5 bases each). Between the trimmed V and J ends, which lost 4 bases and 2 bases, there was a span of 18 bases. The CDR3 runs 16 residues. Germline assignment: CDR1 SGHTA and CDR2 FQGNSA. Here the CDR3 DNA reads TGTGCCAGCAGCTCAGCTTACCGGGACGGGACCTACGAGCAGTACTTC. Protein sequence: CASSSAYRDGTYEQYF. Based on the CDR3 plus reference TRBV7-2 and TRBJ2-7, the full variable domain is GAGVSQSPSNKVTEKGKDVELRCDPISGHTALYWYRQSLGQGLEFLIYFQGNSAPDKSGLPSDRFSAERTGGSVSTLTIQRTQQEDSAVYLCASSSAYRDGTYEQYFGPGTRLTVT.

This clone was seen only once. V gene TRBV30 combines with J gene TRBJ1-3; unclear D gene. Germline CDR1 and CDR2: GTSNPN and SVGIG (reference sequence). Trimming took off 2 bases at V and 0 bases at J, with 11 bases between the two ends. The CDR3 spans 15 residues. The CDR3 reads CAWSPLALSGNTIYF. Here the CDR3 DNA reads TGTGCCTGGAGTCCCCTGGCCCTCTCTGGAAACACCATATATTTT.

This clone was counted between two and nine times. This rearrangement joins TRBV30 to TRBJ2-7; D gene uncertain. The CDR3 covers 12 residues. Germline values: CDR1 GTSNPN, CDR2 SVGIG (reference sequence). Trimming removed 1 base from V and 6 bases from J, with 10 bases in between. This CDR3 reads CAWSELRSEQYF. The CDR3 region has the DNA TGTGCCTGGAGTGAGCTGAGATCCGAGCAGTACTTC.

This clone was seen once. CDR3: CASSLPPTGAAYEQYF. CDR3 sequence (DNA): TGTGCCAGCAGCTTACCCCCGACAGGGGCTGCCTACGAGCAGTACTTC. The rearrangement joins TRBV7-8 to TRBJ2-7; TRBD1 agrees at 8 bases. CDR1 is SGHVS, CDR2 FQNEAQ, per germline. The CDR3 extends over 16 amino acids. V gave up 2 bases and J gave up 2 bases; unmatched junction bases: 8.

The V and J genes are TRBV4-2 and TRBJ2-5, with 7 bases lining up with TRBD2. The germline V gene has CDR1 LGHNA and CDR2 YNFKEQ. Germline trimming cut 2 bases from V and 1 base from J; bases unmatched to any gene: 10. This CDR3 has 17 amino acids. This CDR3 is CASSQYSGTKGQETQYF. The DNA of the CDR3 is TGTGCCAGCAGCCAATATTCCGGGACTAAAGGCCAAGAGACCCAGTACTTC.

Worth noting for this clone: The junction departs from germline at one end; a sequencing error may be responsible. This chain joins TRBV25-1 and TRBJ2-3, with 7 bases fitting TRBD1. The germline CDR1 and CDR2 sequences are MGHDK and SYGVNS. This CDR3 region has 13 residues. The CDR3 is CASSERTGTALLF. The CDR3 bases are TGTGCCAGCAGTGAAAGGACCGGGACAGCTCTCTTGTTT.

This clone occurred once. V and J are TRBV6-5 and TRBJ2-2; 7 bases are a match to TRBD1. This CDR3 spans 14 amino acids. Per germline, CDR1 MNHEY and CDR2 SVGAGI. V lost 0 bases to trimming and J lost 6 bases; unmatched junction nucleotides: 1. CDR3 DNA sequence: TGTGCCAGCAGTTACTCAGACAGGGCCGGGGAGCTGTTTTTT. Protein sequence: CASSYSDRAGELFF.

The chain combines TRBV18 with TRBJ1-4; D may be TRBD1 (5 bases). The CDR3 sequence is 16 residues long. The V and J ends lost 5 bases and 2 bases respectively, with 15 bases between them. CDR1 is KGHSH, CDR2 LQKENI, per germline. In DNA, the CDR3 is TGTGCCAGCTCAGCCAGGGCGGACGTCACTAATGAAAAACTGTTTTTT. It codes for CASSARADVTNEKLFF.

V and J are TRBV28 and TRBJ2-1; tentatively, D is TRBD1 (5 bases). This CDR3 comprises 17 residues. Germline loops: CDR1 MDHEN, CDR2 SYDVKM. Trimming stripped 4 bases from V and 1 base from J, with 17 bases between. The DNA of the CDR3 is TGTGCCAGCAGTTCCGCCTCTGGACAAGGGTCCTACAATGAGCAGTTCTTC. This gives the protein CASSSASGQGSYNEQFF.

This clone was counted only a few times. The CDR3 loop is CATSAGQVSNQPQHF. In nucleotides, the CDR3 is TGTGCCACCAGCGCGGGACAGGTTAGCAATCAGCCCCAGCATTTT. The chain carries TRBV15 and TRBJ1-5, with 8 nucleotides matching TRBD1. The CDR3 length is 15 residues. The V gene end was trimmed by 5 bases and the J gene end by 0 bases; junction bases not matched to a gene: 3. Germline V lookup: CDR1 LNHNV, CDR2 YYDKDF (reference sequence).

This rearrangement joins TRBV5-8 to TRBJ1-4, with 8 bases lining up with TRBD1. The CDR3 runs 19 residues. V trimming: 5 bases; J trimming: 0 bases; junction bases outside the gene matches: 15. The germline V gene encodes CDR1 SGHTS and CDR2 YDEGEE. As DNA, the CDR3 is TGTGCCAGCAGACCAAACTTCGACAGGGGCCCCACAACTAATGAAAAACTGTTTTTT. Amino acids: CASRPNFDRGPTTNEKLFF.

The V call is TRBV28, the J call TRBJ2-3, with 11 bases lining up with TRBD2. Germline V gene data show CDR1 as MDHEN and CDR2 as SYDVKM. With V trimmed by 5 bases and J by 4 bases, 5 bases remained unmatched. The CDR3 has 15 amino acids. The CDR3 sequence: CASSVRLAGSDTQYF. CDR3 coding DNA: TGTGCCAGCAGTGTGAGACTAGCGGGATCAGATACGCAGTATTTT.